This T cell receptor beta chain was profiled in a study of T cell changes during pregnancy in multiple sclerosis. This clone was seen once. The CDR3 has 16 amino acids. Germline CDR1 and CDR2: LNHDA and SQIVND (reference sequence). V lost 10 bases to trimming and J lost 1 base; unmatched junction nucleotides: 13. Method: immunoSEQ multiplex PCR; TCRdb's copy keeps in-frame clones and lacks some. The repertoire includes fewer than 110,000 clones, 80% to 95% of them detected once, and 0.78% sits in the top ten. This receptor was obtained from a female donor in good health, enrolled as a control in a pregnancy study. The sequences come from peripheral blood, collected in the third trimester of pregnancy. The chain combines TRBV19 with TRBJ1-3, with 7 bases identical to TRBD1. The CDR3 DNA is TGTGCCACTGGGACAGAGCCACCCCTTTCTGGAAACACCATATATTTT. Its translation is CATGTEPPLSGNTIYF.